This T cell receptor (beta chain) emerged from a study of PD-L1 blockade in urothelial cancer. Across the study: Blood analysis occurred 3 weeks (second dose) and 6 weeks after treatment start.

The CDR3 extends over 14 amino acids. CDR1 is SGHDT and CDR2 is YYEEEE in the germline V gene. Trimming pared 4 bases from V and 2 bases from J, leaving 13 bases between. Each PCR reaction had synthetic TCR analog templates spiked into it. Sequenced by immunoSEQ multiplex PCR; TCRdb stores in-frame clones only, minus some. The table records around 60,000 clones, approximately 80% of them present only once. Regarding time point: pretreatment peripheral blood. Sequences were derived from PBMCs, sampled around atezolizumab (anti-PD-L1) treatment. The TCR sequence derives from a man in his 70s with urothelial cancer. The gene calls are TRBV5-6 and TRBJ2-7; possibly TRBD1 for D (6 bases). In DNA form, the CDR3 reads TGTGCCAGCAGCCGCGGACAGCCCACCTACGAGCAGTACTTC. Translating gives CASSRGQPTYEQYF.